This T cell receptor (beta chain) was identified in a study of OX40 agonist ivuxolimab in advanced cancers. Study-level information: Melanoma, hepatocellular carcinoma, head and neck or renal cell cancer occurred in dose-escalation patients.

Blood specimens came from baseline, cycle 4 day 1, and cycle 7 day 1. Method: immunoSEQ multiplex PCR; TCRdb's copy keeps in-frame clones and lacks some. This table holds under 80,000 clones, 90% found once. Notes on the study in general: Researchers report that CD8+ T cells had, on average, more expanded clones than CD4+.

On this clone: Its antigen is not known.

V lost 1 base, J lost 0 bases, and 9 bases lay in between. The CDR3 has 15 amino acids. Germline CDR1 LNHNV, CDR2 YYDKDF (reference sequence). The receptor comes from an adult with an advanced solid tumor such as melanoma, head and neck, liver or kidney cancer. The specimen was CD4+ or CD8+ T cells sorted from blood, collected in a trial of the OX40 agonist ivuxolimab. The V call is TRBV15, the J call TRBJ2-5, with D perhaps matching TRBD2 (6 bases). In DNA form, the CDR3 reads TGTGCCACCAGCAGAGGGCGGGATCACCAAGAGACCCAGTACTTC. As protein: CATSRGRDHQETQYF.